The 19 T cell receptor beta chains presented below share a single source sample, sequenced in a study of blood T cell repertoires in COVID-19. Assay used: immunoSEQ multiplex PCR; TCRdb lists only in-frame clones, some missing. The sample lists approximately 60,000 clones, 82% occurring once. The specimen was peripheral blood. The receptor set was obtained from an elderly woman with acute or convalescent COVID-19.

The chain employs TRBV2 and TRBJ2-2; 9 bases are a match to TRBD1. In germline, CDR1 is SNHLY, CDR2 FYNNEI. The trim removed 6 bases at V and 6 bases at J, leaving 8 bases unmatched. The CDR3 spans 15 residues. The CDR3 region has the DNA TGTGCCAGCAGGGGACAGGGTGTGGTGGCCGGGGAGCTGTTTTTT. This sequence encodes CASRGQGVVAGELFF.

The rearrangement joins TRBV7-2 to TRBJ2-7; 7 bases fit TRBD2. This CDR3 has 15 residues. V gave up 5 bases and J gave up 3 bases; unmatched junction bases: 10. The V gene's germline CDR1 is SGHTA and CDR2 FQGNSA. The CDR3, as DNA: TGTGCCAGCAGCCTCAGCTGGGTAGCGGGCTACGAGCAGTACTTC. Translating gives CASSLSWVAGYEQYF.

This rearrangement joins TRBV19 to TRBJ1-1; D is unclear. Per the germline V gene, CDR1 is LNHDA and CDR2 is SQIVND (reference sequence). V gave up 6 bases and J gave up 5 bases, with 22 bases separating them. The CDR3 runs 16 residues. The CDR3 region has the DNA TGTGCCAGTAGCCCGACCGGGATCCCCCCGCGAACTGAAGCTTTCTTT. Translated: CASSPTGIPPRTEAFF.

V usage is TRBV6-1 and J usage is TRBJ1-2, with a possible D match to TRBD1 (6 bases). Per germline, CDR1 MNHNS and CDR2 SASEGT. Between the trimmed V and J ends, which lost 0 bases and 4 bases, there was a span of 15 bases. This CDR3 is built from 16 residues. The CDR3 here is CASSEATMTGTYGYTF. CDR3 sequence (DNA): TGTGCCAGCAGTGAAGCGACTATGACAGGAACCTATGGCTACACCTTC.

V is TRBV12-2 and J is TRBJ2-5; the D call in the table, TRBD1, was not verified against the DNA. TRBV12-2 is reported as a pseudogene. This CDR3 region has 17 residues. The CDR3 here is CASRLAPRYTFQETQYF. The CDR3 DNA reads TGTGCAAGTCGCTTAGCGCCCCGATACACATTCCAAGAGACCCAGTACTTC.

This chain connects TRBV6-4 to TRBJ2-3; 11 nucleotides line up with TRBD2. CDR3 length: 15 amino acids. The V gene end was trimmed by 4 bases and the J gene end by 4 bases; junction bases not matched to a gene: 4. Per germline, CDR1 MRHNA and CDR2 SNTAGT. The CDR3 reads CASSALAGGPDTQYF. CDR3 coding DNA: TGTGCCAGCAGTGCGTTAGCGGGGGGGCCAGATACGCAGTATTTT.

The chain employs TRBV30 and TRBJ1-1; D ambiguous. V dropped 0 bases and J dropped 5 bases, with 10 bases sitting between them. Germline V gives CDR1 GTSNPN, CDR2 SVGIG (reference sequence). This CDR3 has 13 amino acids. The DNA for the CDR3 is TGTGCCTGGAGTGTAGTCCCAGGTACTGAAGCTTTCTTT. Translated: CAWSVVPGTEAFF.

The chain employs TRBV18 and TRBJ1-1, with a possible D match to TRBD1 (6 bases). This CDR3 is 13 amino acids long. In germline, CDR1 is KGHSH, CDR2 LQKENI. Trimming shortened V by 8 bases and J by 2 bases, and 12 bases separated the two germline ends. Here the CDR3 reads CASAGARNTEAFF. CDR3 DNA sequence: TGTGCCAGCGCGGGGGCACGAAACACTGAAGCTTTCTTT.

The V and J genes are TRBV15 and TRBJ2-5, with no clear D. The V gene lost 0 bases and the J gene lost 4 bases, with 3 bases spanning the gap. The CDR3 extends over 12 amino acids. CDR1 and CDR2 (germline): LNHNV, YYDKDF (reference sequence). CDR3 in DNA: TGTGCCACCAGCAGAGATCGAGAGACCCAGTACTTC. It yields the protein CATSRDRETQYF.

The CDR3 DNA follows: TGTGCCAGCAGCCAAGGGCGGGGGGGCAGCAATGAGCAGTTCTTC. It translates to CASSQGRGGSNEQFF. The chain combines TRBV4-2 with TRBJ2-1; 9 bases align to TRBD2. V was pared by 1 base and J by 6 bases, with 4 bases of the junction left unmatched. CDR1 and CDR2 (germline): LGHNA, YNFKEQ. The CDR3 consists of 15 residues.

This chain joins TRBV5-1 and TRBJ2-7; perhaps TRBD2 as D (6 bases). CDR1 is SGHRS, CDR2 YFSETQ, per germline. Trimming shortened V by 0 bases and J by 3 bases, and 13 bases separated the two germline ends. The CDR3 is 15 amino acids. The CDR3 protein is CASSLVGAGGYEQYF. In nucleotides, the CDR3 is TGCGCCAGCAGCTTGGTAGGAGCGGGCGGCTACGAGCAGTACTTC.

By proportion, this clone is medium-sized. The rearrangement uses TRBV28 and TRBJ1-3, with D perhaps TRBD1 (6 bases). Per germline, CDR1 MDHEN and CDR2 SYDVKM. The CDR3 has 16 residues. Deletions cut 6 bases from V and 5 bases from J, with 20 bases between. CDR3 nucleotide sequence: TGTGCCAGCAGCCCCCGGGGGGCCCATACTAGAAACACCATATATTTT. The encoded protein is CASSPRGAHTRNTIYF.

The V call is TRBV15, the J call TRBJ1-1; D uncertain. Trimming cost V 0 bases and J 5 bases, with 13 bases left between them. The germline gives CDR1 LNHNV, CDR2 YYDKDF (reference sequence). The CDR3 is 15 residues long. DNA of the CDR3: TGTGCCACCAGCAGAGATTCGGGCAGAGGGACTGAAGCTTTCTTT. This encodes CATSRDSGRGTEAFF.

The V gene is TRBV18, the J gene TRBJ2-3, with 11 positions matching TRBD2. J gave up 1 base and V 6 bases, and 12 bases lay outside the gene matches. CDR1 is KGHSH, CDR2 LQKENI, per germline. The CDR3 is made up of 18 amino acids. The CDR3 coding sequence is TGTGCCAGCTCGTTGACTAGCGGGATGGCCGGTGGCACAGATACGCAGTATTTT. Residues: CASSLTSGMAGGTDTQYF.

As for this clone: Other DNA sequences in this sample translate to the same CDR3. This chain links TRBV2 with TRBJ2-1; D not resolved. This CDR3 contains 11 residues. With 4 bases removed from V and 4 bases from J, the gap between germline ends came to 2 bases. From germline, CDR1 is SNHLY and CDR2 FYNNEI. CDR3 in amino acids: CASSVYNEQFF. Here the CDR3 DNA reads TGTGCCAGCAGTGTATACAATGAGCAGTTCTTC.

This chain links TRBV2 with TRBJ2-2; TRBD2 matches at 10 bases. CDR3 size: 14 residues. Germline V gene lookup returns CDR1 SNHLY and CDR2 FYNNEI. Trimming cost V 6 bases and J 7 bases; bases outside gene matches: 5. The CDR3 loop reads CASRGLAGVGELFF. CDR3 coding DNA: TGTGCCAGCAGGGGGCTAGCGGGGGTCGGGGAGCTGTTTTTT.

In its sample, this clone was seen a few times. The genes are TRBV6-5 and TRBJ1-1; D gene uncertain. This CDR3 comprises 15 residues. Germline V lookup: CDR1 MNHEY, CDR2 SVGAGI. Trimming cost V 2 bases and J 8 bases, with 18 bases left between them. CDR3 protein: CASSYEFQPTSEAFF. CDR3 bases: TGTGCCAGCAGTTACGAGTTTCAGCCGACTTCCGAAGCTTTCTTT.

The DNA of the CDR3 is TGTGCCAGCAGCTTATCGGCGGATTCACCCCTCCACTTT. Translated, it gives CASSLSADSPLHF. The V and J genes are TRBV7-9 and TRBJ1-6; D call uncertain. V lost 2 bases to trimming and J lost 8 bases, with 7 bases between them. Germline V lookup: CDR1 SEHNR, CDR2 FQNEAQ (reference sequence). This CDR3 has 13 amino acids.

The V gene is TRBV3-1 (or the pseudogene TRBV3-2), the J gene TRBJ2-1; 7 bases fit TRBD1. The CDR3 has 16 amino acids. V was clipped by 1 base and J by 6 bases; unmatched bases: 9. Germline V gives CDR1 LGHDT, CDR2 YNNKEL (reference sequence). Here the CDR3 reads CASSQGLRGRFNEQFF. The CDR3 DNA is TGTGCCAGCAGCCAAGGTTTAAGGGGGCGCTTCAATGAGCAGTTCTTC.